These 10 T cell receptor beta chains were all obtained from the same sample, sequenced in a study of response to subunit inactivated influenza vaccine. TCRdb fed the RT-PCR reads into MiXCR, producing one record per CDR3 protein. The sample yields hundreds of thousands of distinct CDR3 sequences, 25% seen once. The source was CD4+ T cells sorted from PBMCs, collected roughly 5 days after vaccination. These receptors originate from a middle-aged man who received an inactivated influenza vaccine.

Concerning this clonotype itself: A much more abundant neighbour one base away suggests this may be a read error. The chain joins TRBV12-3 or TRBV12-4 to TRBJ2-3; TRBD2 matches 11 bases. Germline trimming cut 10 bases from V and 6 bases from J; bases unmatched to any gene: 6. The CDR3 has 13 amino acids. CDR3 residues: CATLAGGDDTQYF. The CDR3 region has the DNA TGTGCCACCCTAGCGGGGGGCGACGATACGCAGTATTTT.

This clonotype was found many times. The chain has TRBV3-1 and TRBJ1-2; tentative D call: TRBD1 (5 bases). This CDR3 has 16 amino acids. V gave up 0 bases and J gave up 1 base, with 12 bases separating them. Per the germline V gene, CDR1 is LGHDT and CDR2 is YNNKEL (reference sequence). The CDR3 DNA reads TGTGCCAGCAGCCAAGATGGGGCCCCACTTAACTATGGCTACACCTTC. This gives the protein CASSQDGAPLNYGYTF.

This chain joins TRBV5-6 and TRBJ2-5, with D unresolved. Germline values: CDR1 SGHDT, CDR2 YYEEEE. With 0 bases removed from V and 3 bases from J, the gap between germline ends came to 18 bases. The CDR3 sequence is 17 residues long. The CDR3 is CASSLDRERPLKETQYF. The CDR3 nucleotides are TGTGCCAGCAGCTTGGACAGAGAGCGCCCACTAAAAGAGACCCAGTACTTC.

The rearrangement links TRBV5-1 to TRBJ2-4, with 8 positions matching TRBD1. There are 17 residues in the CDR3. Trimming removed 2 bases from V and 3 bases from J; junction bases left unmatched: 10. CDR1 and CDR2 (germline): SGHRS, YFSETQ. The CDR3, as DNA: TGCGCCAGCAGCTTTCGGCCCCAGACAGGGGTCAAAAACATTCAGTACTTC. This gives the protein CASSFRPQTGVKNIQYF.

The CDR3 nucleotides are TGTGCCATCGCCCACTCTGGAAACACCATATATTTT. Residues: CAIAHSGNTIYF. The V gene is TRBV10-3, the J gene TRBJ1-3; D call uncertain. Germline V lookup: CDR1 ENHRY, CDR2 SYGVKD. V was cut by 8 bases and J by 0 bases, with 5 bases left in between. The CDR3 covers 12 residues.

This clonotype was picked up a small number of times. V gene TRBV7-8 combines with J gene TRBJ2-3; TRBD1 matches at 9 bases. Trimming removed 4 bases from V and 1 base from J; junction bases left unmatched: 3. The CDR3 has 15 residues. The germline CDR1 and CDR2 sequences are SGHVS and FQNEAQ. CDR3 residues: CASSSWTGGTDTQYF. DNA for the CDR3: TGTGCCAGCAGCTCCTGGACAGGGGGCACAGATACGCAGTATTTT.

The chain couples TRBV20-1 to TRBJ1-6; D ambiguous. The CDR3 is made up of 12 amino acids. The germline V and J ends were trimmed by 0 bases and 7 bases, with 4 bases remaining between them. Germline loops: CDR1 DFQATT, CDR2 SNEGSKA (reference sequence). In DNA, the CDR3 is TGCAGTGCTAGAGATACAAATTCACCCCTCCACTTT. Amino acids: CSARDTNSPLHF.

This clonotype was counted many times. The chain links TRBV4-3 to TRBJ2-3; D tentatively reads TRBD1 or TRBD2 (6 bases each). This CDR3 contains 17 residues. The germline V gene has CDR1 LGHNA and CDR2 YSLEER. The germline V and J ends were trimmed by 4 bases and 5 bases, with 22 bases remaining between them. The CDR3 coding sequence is TGCGCCAGCAGCCGCCTTGAGGGGGGAGAAAAGGGAGATACGCAGTATTTT. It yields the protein CASSRLEGGEKGDTQYF.

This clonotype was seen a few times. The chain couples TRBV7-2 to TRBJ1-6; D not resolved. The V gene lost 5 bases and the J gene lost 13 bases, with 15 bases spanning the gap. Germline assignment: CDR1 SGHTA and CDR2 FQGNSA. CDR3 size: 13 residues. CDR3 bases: TGTGCCAGCAGCGCCGGACGGCTTAGGCCCCTCCACTTT. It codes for CASSAGRLRPLHF.

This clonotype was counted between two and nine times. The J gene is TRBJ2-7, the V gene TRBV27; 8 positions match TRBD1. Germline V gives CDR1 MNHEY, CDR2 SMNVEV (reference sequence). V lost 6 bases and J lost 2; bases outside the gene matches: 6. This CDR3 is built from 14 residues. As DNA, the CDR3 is TGTGCCAGCAGACCGGGACAGGCCCCCTACGAGCAGTACTTC. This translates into CASRPGQAPYEQYF.